One and the same sample provided the 13 T cell receptor beta chains below, sequenced in a study of T cells in Graves' hyperthyroidism and ophthalmopathy. TCR beta CDR3 regions were amplified from RNA. Primed by the HTBI set, a first-round RT-PCR was run on the TCR CDR3. From the multiplex PCR reads, TCRdb called clonotypes with MiXCR, one entry per CDR3 protein. The table has around 270,000 distinct CDR3 sequences, roughly 19% seen once. Sequencing input: blood. The receptors were sampled from a man aged 45 to 65 with Graves' ophthalmopathy.

In this sample, this clonotype turned up a few times. The rearrangement joins TRBV11-2 to TRBJ2-6; D unresolved. V was shortened by 0 bases and J by 0 bases, with 6 bases between the two germline ends. This CDR3 has 16 amino acids. Germline V gene lookup returns CDR1 SGHAT and CDR2 FQNNGV. The CDR3 nucleotides read TGTGCCAGCAGCTTAGAGTTTTTCTCTGGGGCCAACGTCCTGACTTTC. It is translated as CASSLEFFSGANVLTF.

This clonotype was detected only a few times. This chain connects TRBV6-1 to TRBJ1-5, with 10 bases lining up with TRBD1. The CDR3 length is 17 residues. Germline V gives CDR1 MNHNS, CDR2 SASEGT. With 7 bases clipped from V and 4 bases from J, the junction kept 13 bases outside the gene matches. In DNA, the CDR3 is TGTGCCAGCATCAATCAGGACAGGGGGGGAGGGAATCAGCCCCAGCATTTT. It is translated as CASINQDRGGGNQPQHF.

The table lists this clonotype with a few counts. The chain employs TRBV9 and TRBJ2-3; maybe TRBD1 (6 bases). Trimming pared 4 bases from V and 7 bases from J, leaving 16 bases between. The CDR3 runs 14 residues. Germline V gene lookup returns CDR1 SGDLS and CDR2 YYNGEE. The CDR3 DNA reads TGTGCCAGCAGCTTTACGGACAGCCTCAATACGCAGTATTTT. Protein product: CASSFTDSLNTQYF. Full variable domain (missing parts from reference TRBV9 and TRBJ2-3): DSGVTQTPKHLITATGQRVTLRCSPRSGDLSVYWYQQSLDQGLQFLIQYYNGEERAKGNILERFSAQQFPDLHSELNLSSLELGDSALYFCASSFTDSLNTQYFGPGTRLTVL.

This clonotype was seen only a few times. The chain has TRBV19 and TRBJ2-1; D is perhaps TRBD1 (6 bases). V was shortened by 7 bases and J by 0 bases, with 13 bases between the two germline ends. Germline lookup yields CDR1 LNHDA and CDR2 SQIVND (reference sequence). The CDR3 is 15 residues long. CDR3 sequence reads: CASISPTGSYNEQFF. The CDR3 DNA sequence: TGTGCCAGTATCTCACCGACAGGCTCCTACAATGAGCAGTTCTTC.

The table lists this clonotype with many counts. This chain's CDR3 is CASSFGLAGPDTQYF. In DNA form, the CDR3 reads TGTGCCAGCAGTTTTGGGCTAGCGGGACCAGATACGCAGTATTTT. The rearrangement links TRBV27 to TRBJ2-3, with 9 bases that match TRBD2. The CDR3 spans 15 residues. The trim removed 3 bases at V and 4 bases at J, leaving 5 bases unmatched. Germline loops: CDR1 MNHEY, CDR2 SMNVEV (reference sequence).

This clonotype was counted ten times or more. The genes are TRBV3-1 and TRBJ2-5, with 9 bases identical to TRBD1. CDR1 and CDR2 (germline): LGHDT, YNNKEL (reference sequence). Trimming cost V 2 bases and J 7 bases; bases outside gene matches: 11. This CDR3 is 16 amino acids long. Here the CDR3 reads CASSQRLGQGRATQYF. CDR3 sequence (DNA): TGTGCCAGCAGCCAAAGACTCGGACAGGGGAGGGCGACCCAGTACTTC.

This clonotype was observed a few times. The V call is TRBV20-1, the J call TRBJ2-7; D is possibly TRBD2 (6 bases). The V and J ends lost 4 bases and 0 bases respectively, with 13 bases between them. Germline lookup yields CDR1 DFQATT and CDR2 SNEGSKA (reference sequence). The CDR3 runs 14 residues. For the CDR3, the DNA is TGCAGTGCTAAGGAGGTGGGGGGCTCCTACGAGCAGTACTTC. Its protein is CSAKEVGGSYEQYF.

This clonotype was counted only a few times. This chain connects TRBV28 to TRBJ1-2, with a tentative D call TRBD1 (6 bases). The CDR3 sequence is 16 residues long. V was shortened by 7 bases and J by 2 bases, with 20 bases between the two germline ends. Germline V gives CDR1 MDHEN, CDR2 SYDVKM. The CDR3: CASKVGGRVGNYGYTF. The CDR3, as DNA: TGTGCCAGCAAAGTGGGGGGCAGAGTTGGCAACTATGGCTACACCTTC.

There are many counts of this clonotype. The chain is built from TRBV6-1 and TRBJ1-5; a possible D gene is TRBD1 (6 bases). Germline V gene lookup returns CDR1 MNHNS and CDR2 SASEGT. The V end was cut by 1 base, the J end by 6 bases, with 10 bases between. The CDR3 totals 14 residues. The CDR3: CASSEVGRGQPQHF. The CDR3, as DNA: TGTGCCAGCAGTGAAGTGGGCAGGGGTCAGCCCCAGCATTTT.

The chain combines TRBV27 with TRBJ2-1, with a tentative D call TRBD1 (5 bases). Germline V gene sequence: CDR1 MNHEY, CDR2 SMNVEV (reference sequence). V was trimmed by 6 bases and J by 0 bases, leaving 12 bases between them. The CDR3 extends over 15 amino acids. Here the CDR3 DNA reads TGTGCCAGCAGCCTACAGGAGCCCTCCTACAATGAGCAGTTCTTC. This sequence encodes CASSLQEPSYNEQFF.

The chain couples TRBV7-2 to TRBJ2-1; 7 nucleotides align to TRBD2. Germline CDR1 reads SGHTA; CDR2 reads FQGNSA. J gave up 10 bases and V 3 bases, and 9 bases lay outside the gene matches. CDR3 size: 14 residues. CDR3 in DNA: TGTGCCAGCAGCTTCGGAGGCGGGAGCCGCGAGCAGTTCTTC. Its protein is CASSFGGGSREQFF.

This clonotype was seen a few times. The chain is built from TRBV6-6 and TRBJ1-4, with no clear D. The CDR3 covers 14 residues. Trimming cost V 0 bases and J 5 bases, with 7 bases left between them. From germline, CDR1 is MNHNY and CDR2 SVGAGI (reference sequence). DNA for the CDR3: TGTGCCAGCAGTTACTCCCGGGCAAATGAAAAACTGTTTTTT. It is translated as CASSYSRANEKLFF.

The rearrangement links TRBV5-6 to TRBJ2-2, with 8 bases matching TRBD1. The V gene end was trimmed by 0 bases and the J gene end by 7 bases; junction bases not matched to a gene: 2. The CDR3 consists of 14 residues. Germline lookup yields CDR1 SGHDT and CDR2 YYEEEE. The CDR3 loop reads CASSLGTGFGELFF. In DNA form, the CDR3 reads TGTGCCAGCAGCTTGGGGACAGGGTTCGGGGAGCTGTTTTTT.